A single sample gave rise to the 30 T cell receptor beta chains below, sequenced in a study of blood T cell repertoires in COVID-19. Data came from immunoSEQ multiplex PCR; TCRdb stores just in-frame clones and leaves some out. The sample lists 150,000 to 200,000 clones, roughly 90% occurring once. The source material was PBMCs or T cells enriched from blood (not recorded which). These receptor sequences come from a woman in her fifties or sixties who had recovered from COVID-19.

The V and J genes are TRBV27 and TRBJ2-1; maybe TRBD2 (7 bases). This CDR3 is built from 15 residues. V was clipped by 5 bases and J by 6 bases, with 17 bases between them. Germline values: CDR1 MNHEY, CDR2 SMNVEV (reference sequence). In DNA form, the CDR3 reads TGTGCCAGCAGTCAACAGGGTTGGGGGGGCAATGAGCAGTTCTTC. Encoded protein: CASSQQGWGGNEQFF.

This chain links TRBV4-3 with TRBJ2-7; 11 positions match TRBD2. The junction had 4 bases not matched to a gene; V was cut back by 4 bases and J by 2 bases. Germline CDR1 LGHNA, CDR2 YSLEER. The CDR3 is made up of 15 amino acids. In nucleotides, the CDR3 is TGCGCCAGCAGCCTGGGACTAGCGGTGACCTACGAGCAGTACTTC. It is translated as CASSLGLAVTYEQYF.

The sample holds a few counts of this clone. The CDR3 sequence: CASSEGLNTGELFF. DNA for the CDR3: TGTGCCAGCAGTGAGGGACTTAACACCGGGGAGCTGTTTTTT. V is TRBV6-1 and J is TRBJ2-2; perhaps TRBD2 as D (6 bases). Germline CDR1 reads MNHNS; CDR2 reads SASEGT. The CDR3 sequence is 14 residues long. Trimming removed 3 bases at V and 2 bases at J, with 7 bases between.

The genes are TRBV15 and TRBJ2-1, with D maybe TRBD2 (6 bases). The CDR3 is made up of 17 amino acids. Looked up from germline, CDR1 is LNHNV and CDR2 is YYDKDF (reference sequence). With 1 base removed from V and 2 bases from J, the gap between germline ends came to 15 bases. This CDR3 is CATSRAPRGVTYNEQFF. The CDR3 DNA follows: TGTGCCACCAGCAGAGCCCCACGCGGGGTCACCTACAATGAGCAGTTCTTC.

This chain uses TRBV7-8 with TRBJ2-5, with TRBD2 matching over 7 bases. From germline, CDR1 is SGHVS and CDR2 FQNEAQ. The CDR3 extends over 15 amino acids. V dropped 5 bases and J dropped 1; count of bases not matched to a gene: 7. CDR3: CASSARDYPQETQYF. The CDR3 DNA reads as TGTGCCAGCAGCGCACGGGACTATCCCCAAGAGACCCAGTACTTC.

V is TRBV6-1 and J is TRBJ2-5, with TRBD1 as a possible D gene (6 bases). The CDR3 is 17 amino acids. Germline V gene sequence: CDR1 MNHNS, CDR2 SASEGT. Trimming stripped 2 bases from V and 5 bases from J, with 21 bases between. CDR3 sequence: CASSEYRADVGKETQYF. The CDR3 DNA reads TGTGCCAGCAGTGAATACAGGGCCGATGTCGGGAAGGAGACCCAGTACTTC.

V gene TRBV7-9 combines with J gene TRBJ1-1; TRBD1 is a possible D gene (5 bases). This CDR3 has 14 residues. Looked up from germline, CDR1 is SEHNR and CDR2 is FQNEAQ (reference sequence). Trimming cost V 5 bases and J 2 bases, with 12 bases left between them. CDR3 residues: CASSPDRSNTEAFF. The DNA of the CDR3 is TGTGCCAGCAGCCCCGACAGATCAAACACTGAAGCTTTCTTT.

The V gene is TRBV7-2, the J gene TRBJ1-1, with 7 positions matching TRBD1. Germline trimming cut 7 bases from V and 2 bases from J; bases unmatched to any gene: 7. Germline lookup yields CDR1 SGHTA and CDR2 FQGNSA. The CDR3 extends over 14 amino acids. The CDR3 sequence: CASKFNRGNTEAFF. CDR3 DNA: TGTGCCAGCAAATTCAACAGGGGCAACACTGAAGCTTTCTTT.

The chain uses TRBV11-2 and TRBJ1-1; D is uncertain. Between the trimmed V and J ends, which lost 3 bases and 7 bases, there was a span of 6 bases. Germline lookup yields CDR1 SGHAT and CDR2 FQNNGV. The CDR3 has 11 residues. The CDR3 region is CASSLPYEAFF. CDR3 bases: TGTGCCAGCAGCTTGCCCTATGAAGCTTTCTTT. Combining the CDR3 with reference TRBV11-2 and TRBJ1-1 gives the whole variable domain EAGVAQSPRYKIIEKRQSVAFWCNPISGHATLYWYQQILGQGPKLLIQFQNNGVVDDSQLPKDRFSAERLKGVDSTLKIQPAKLEDSAVYLCASSLPYEAFFGQGTRLTVV.

The chain has TRBV3-1 (or the pseudogene TRBV3-2) and TRBJ1-5; TRBD1 matches 7 bases. The length of the CDR3 is 14 residues. The V segment lost 4 bases and the J segment 6 bases; nucleotides outside the gene matches: 6. The germline V gene has CDR1 LGHDT and CDR2 YNNKEL (reference sequence). CDR3 sequence: CASSRQGAIQPQHF. CDR3 DNA sequence: TGTGCCAGCAGCCGACAGGGCGCGATTCAGCCCCAGCATTTT.

The chain employs TRBV5-4 and TRBJ2-3, with 16 bases identical to TRBD2. V dropped 4 bases and J dropped 6; count of bases not matched to a gene: 8. The CDR3 extends over 17 amino acids. Per germline, CDR1 SGHNT and CDR2 YYREEE (reference sequence). CDR3 nucleotide sequence: TGTGCCAGCAGCCCCGGGACTAGCGGGGGGGCAGGGGATACGCAGTATTTT. Protein: CASSPGTSGGAGDTQYF.

V usage is TRBV5-1 and J usage is TRBJ2-3; D might be TRBD2 (7 bases). CDR1 and CDR2 (germline): SGHRS, YFSETQ. The V and J ends lost 6 bases and 3 bases respectively, with 14 bases between them. This CDR3 has 14 residues. In DNA, the CDR3 is TGCGCCAGCACGTGGGGGGGGCCAACAGATACGCAGTATTTT. Translated, it gives CASTWGGPTDTQYF.

CDR3 DNA sequence: TGTGCCAGCACCCGACAGGGGGGCAATCAGCCCCAGCATTTT. Translation: CASTRQGGNQPQHF. The chain recombines TRBV19 with TRBJ1-5, with 9 bases that match TRBD1. After removal of 9 bases from V and 2 bases from J, the junction contained 5 bases not matched to a gene. The CDR3 spans 14 residues. CDR1 is LNHDA, CDR2 SQIVND, per germline (reference sequence).

This CDR3 is CASSPHWDRGRETQYF. In DNA, the CDR3 is TGTGCCAGTAGTCCGCATTGGGACAGGGGGAGGGAGACCCAGTACTTC. This sequence joins TRBV19 and TRBJ2-5, with TRBD1 identical over 11 bases. V lost 5 bases and J lost 5; bases outside the gene matches: 10. CDR1 LNHDA and CDR2 SQIVND come from the germline V gene (reference sequence). The CDR3 length is 16 residues.

This clone appeared a few times. V gene TRBV19 combines with J gene TRBJ1-6; 7 bases fit TRBD1. Trimming cost V 8 bases and J 13 bases; bases outside gene matches: 17. The CDR3 sequence is 15 residues long. Germline CDR1 reads LNHDA; CDR2 reads SQIVND (reference sequence). This chain's CDR3 is CASREGAQSFSPLHF. The CDR3 coding sequence is TGTGCCAGTCGAGAGGGGGCCCAGAGTTTCTCCCCCCTCCACTTT. Looking up the rest from reference TRBV19 and TRBJ1-6 gives the full variable domain: DGGITQSPKYLFRKEGQNVTLSCEQNLNHDAMYWYRQDPGQGLRLIYYSQIVNDFQKGDIAEGYSVSREKKESFPLTVTSAQKNPTAFYLCASREGAQSFSPLHFGNGTRLTVT.

This rearrangement joins TRBV18 to TRBJ2-2, with D tentatively TRBD2 (6 bases). CDR1 is KGHSH, CDR2 LQKENI, per germline. The CDR3 runs to 13 residues. Trimming took 5 bases from V and 7 from J, leaving 11 bases between them. The DNA of the CDR3 is TGTGCCAGCTCAGAGGGACTTTTCGGGGAGCTGTTTTTT. Translation: CASSEGLFGELFF.

This clone was counted once. This chain uses TRBV5-1 with TRBJ2-1; 8 nucleotides agree with TRBD1. The CDR3 spans 16 residues. V shed 2 bases and J 8 bases; nucleotides not matched to a gene: 12. Germline assignment: CDR1 SGHRS and CDR2 YFSETQ. CDR3 coding DNA: TGCGCCAGCAGCTTATTGTCGCAGGGGGCGGTTTATGAGCAGTTCTTC. Encoded protein: CASSLLSQGAVYEQFF.

The gene calls are TRBV7-2 and TRBJ1-5; 8 bases line up with TRBD1. With 3 bases clipped from V and 4 bases from J, the junction kept 8 bases outside the gene matches. This CDR3 contains 16 residues. Germline V gives CDR1 SGHTA, CDR2 FQGNSA. DNA of the CDR3: TGTGCCAGCAGCTTGGACAGGGCTCGCGGGAATCAGCCCCAGCATTTT. Its translation is CASSLDRARGNQPQHF.

In DNA, the CDR3 is TGTGCCAGCAGCTTGGAACTGGACAGGAAACTGTTTTTT. Its protein is CASSLELDRKLFF. V is TRBV7-8 and J is TRBJ1-4, with TRBD1 matching over 7 bases. V lost 3 bases, J lost 11 bases, and 6 bases stayed unmatched. Looked up from germline, CDR1 is SGHVS and CDR2 is FQNEAQ. The length of the CDR3 is 13 residues.

The chain couples TRBV6-5 to TRBJ2-5; 11 bases agree with TRBD2. J lost 7 bases, V lost 2 bases, and 9 bases had no gene match. The CDR3 length is 16 residues. Per germline, CDR1 MNHEY and CDR2 SVGAGI. The CDR3 here is CASSYGSGGVSVTQYF. The CDR3 DNA is TGTGCCAGCAGTTACGGTAGCGGGGGGGTTTCCGTGACCCAGTACTTC.

Comment on this clone: The sample contains more than one DNA sequence encoding this CDR3. The V and J genes are TRBV12-3 or TRBV12-4 and TRBJ2-1; D may be TRBD1 (5 bases). The V gene lost 1 base and the J gene lost 6 bases, with 7 bases spanning the gap. The CDR3 is 13 residues long. DNA of the CDR3: TGTGCCAGCAGTTTAGGGGGCGGCAATGAGCAGTTCTTC. Translating gives CASSLGGGNEQFF.

The J gene is TRBJ1-4, the V gene TRBV30; perhaps TRBD1 as D (6 bases). The CDR3 extends over 15 amino acids. CDR1 and CDR2 (germline): GTSNPN, SVGIG (reference sequence). Trimming pared 6 bases from V and 3 bases from J, leaving 17 bases between. The CDR3 region is CACPYRGGPNEKLFF. CDR3 DNA: TGTGCCTGTCCTTATAGGGGGGGCCCTAATGAAAAACTGTTTTTT.

The chain links TRBV5-5 to TRBJ1-5, with D perhaps matching TRBD1 (5 bases). Looked up from germline, CDR1 is SGHKS and CDR2 is YYEKEE (reference sequence). V lost 0 bases to trimming and J lost 7 bases, with 8 bases between them. This CDR3 is 13 amino acids long. This CDR3 is CASSLEGEQPQHF. CDR3 nucleotides: TGTGCCAGCAGCTTGGAAGGGGAACAGCCCCAGCATTTT.

The chain combines TRBV7-2 with TRBJ2-5; 7 positions agree with TRBD1. V was clipped by 3 bases and J by 4 bases; unmatched bases: 5. CDR1 and CDR2 (germline): SGHTA, FQGNSA. This CDR3 spans 14 amino acids. The CDR3 nucleotides are TGTGCCAGCAGCTTCGACAGGGTTGGAGAGACCCAGTACTTC. Encoded protein: CASSFDRVGETQYF.

The chain couples TRBV6-5 to TRBJ1-2; D unresolved. The CDR3 contains 15 residues. The V and J ends lost 5 bases and 2 bases respectively, with 15 bases between them. Germline assignment: CDR1 MNHEY and CDR2 SVGAGI. Written as DNA, the CDR3 is TGTGCCAGCAGTCCCCGGGTCACTCCAAACTATGGCTACACCTTC. Protein product: CASSPRVTPNYGYTF.

The chain is built from TRBV5-5 and TRBJ1-1; 10 positions match TRBD1. CDR1 is SGHKS, CDR2 YYEKEE, per germline (reference sequence). CDR3 size: 12 residues. V was pared by 7 bases and J by 4 bases, with 1 base of the junction left unmatched. For the CDR3, the DNA is TGTGCCAGCGGGACAGGGGCCACTGAAGCTTTCTTT. Protein: CASGTGATEAFF.

J is TRBJ2-5 and V is TRBV2; D perhaps matches TRBD1 (6 bases). In germline, CDR1 is SNHLY, CDR2 FYNNEI. V gave up 8 bases and J gave up 1 base, with 14 bases separating them. This CDR3 comprises 14 residues. The CDR3 DNA is TGTGCCAGCTCGGTAGAACAGGGCCAAGAGACCCAGTACTTC. Its protein is CASSVEQGQETQYF. The variable domain in full, with the rest retrieved from reference TRBV2 and TRBJ2-5, is EPEVTQTPSHQVTQMGQEVILRCVPISNHLYFYWYRQILGQKVEFLVSFYNNEISEKSEIFDDQFSVERPDGSNFTLKIRSTKLEDSAMYFCASSVEQGQETQYFGPGTRLLVL.

The chain uses TRBV18 and TRBJ2-5; 10 bases fit TRBD2. CDR1 and CDR2 from the germline V gene are KGHSH and LQKENI. This CDR3 contains 16 residues. J gave up 3 bases and V 6 bases, and 10 bases lay outside the gene matches. For the CDR3, the DNA is TGTGCCAGCTCCCCCTTAGCGGGGGGCCTAAAAGAGACCCAGTACTTC. This gives the protein CASSPLAGGLKETQYF. The whole variable domain, filled in from reference TRBV18 and TRBJ2-5, reads NAGVMQNPRHLVRRRGQEARLRCSPMKGHSHVYWYRQLPEEGLKFMVYLQKENIIDESGMPKERFSAEFPKEGPSILRIQQVVRGDSAAYFCASSPLAGGLKETQYFGPGTRLLVL.

This clone was counted a few times. The gene calls are TRBV2 and TRBJ1-1, with TRBD1 as a possible D gene (6 bases). V was clipped by 7 bases and J by 3 bases, with 15 bases between them. The CDR3 has 14 residues. Germline CDR1 is SNHLY and CDR2 is FYNNEI. CDR3: CASTRTDIDTEAFF. The CDR3 DNA sequence: TGTGCCAGCACAAGGACAGACATCGACACTGAAGCTTTCTTT.

The CDR3 loop is CASSTGGRYEQYF. The CDR3 nucleotides are TGTGCCAGCAGTACAGGGGGACGCTACGAGCAGTACTTC. This chain connects TRBV6-5 to TRBJ2-7; 8 bases are a match to TRBD1. V gave up 5 bases and J gave up 3 bases; unmatched junction bases: 3. The CDR3 extends over 13 amino acids. Germline values: CDR1 MNHEY, CDR2 SVGAGI.